The next 26 T cell receptor beta chains were all read from a single sample in a study of cytomegalovirus exposure and HLA in healthy donors. The PCR was carried out with 60 Vbeta primers and 13 Jbeta primers. Libraries were prepared by immunoSEQ multiplex PCR; TCRdb keeps only in-frame clonotypes and omits some of them. The table lists about 51,000 clones. Sequencing was done on a sample of PBMCs. These receptors came from a man aged 40-50 years in good health and CMV-seropositive.

V gene TRBV5-1 combines with J gene TRBJ2-1; D may be TRBD1 (7 bases). V was pared by 1 base and J by 6 bases, with 23 bases between. The CDR3 extends over 18 amino acids. Germline lookup yields CDR1 SGHRS and CDR2 YFSETQ. CDR3 nucleotides: TGCGCCAGCAGCTTGTTATTCTCAGGGGGACTCCTAAGCAATGAGCAGTTCTTC. Translated: CASSLLFSGGLLSNEQFF.

The chain uses TRBV6-1 and TRBJ2-7; TRBD2 is a possible D gene (5 bases). The germline V and J ends were trimmed by 6 bases and 5 bases, with 17 bases remaining between them. Germline CDR1 and CDR2: MNHNS and SASEGT. CDR3 length: 14 amino acids. The DNA of the CDR3 is TGTGCCAGCAGCCGAGGGAGTTTCGTGAACGAGCAGTACTTC. This codes for CASSRGSFVNEQYF.

CDR3 residues: CASSPKETQYF. The CDR3 DNA sequence: TGTGCCAGCAGCCCAAAAGAGACCCAGTACTTC. This rearrangement joins TRBV5-4 to TRBJ2-5; D remains unclear. V gave up 4 bases and J gave up 3 bases, with 4 bases separating them. The germline gives CDR1 SGHNT, CDR2 YYREEE (reference sequence). The CDR3 extends over 11 amino acids.

DNA of the CDR3: TGTGCCTGGAGTGTACCCGAGGACTCTGGCGAGCAGTACTTC. It encodes CAWSVPEDSGEQYF. The chain links TRBV30 to TRBJ2-7, with D maybe TRBD2 (5 bases). Per the germline V gene, CDR1 is GTSNPN and CDR2 is SVGIG (reference sequence). Trimming stripped 0 bases from V and 6 bases from J, with 15 bases between. This CDR3 contains 14 residues. Filled out from reference TRBV30 and TRBJ2-7, the complete variable domain reads SQTIHQWPATLVQPVGSPLSLECTVEGTSNPNLYWYRQAAGRGLQLLFYSVGIGQISSEVPQNLSASRPQDRQFILSSKKLLLSDSGFYLCAWSVPEDSGEQYFGPGTRLTVT.

The chain employs TRBV5-6 and TRBJ2-7; D is unresolved. CDR3 length: 15 amino acids. V gave up 0 bases and J gave up 2 bases, with 12 bases separating them. Germline V gene data show CDR1 as SGHDT and CDR2 as YYEEEE. The CDR3 loop is CASSLGSQAPYEQYF. The DNA for the CDR3 is TGTGCCAGCAGCTTGGGGTCCCAGGCCCCCTACGAGCAGTACTTC. Together with reference TRBV5-6 and TRBJ2-7, the CDR3 gives the full variable domain: DAGVTQSPTHLIKTRGQQVTLRCSPKSGHDTVSWYQQALGQGPQFIFQYYEEEERQRGNFPDRFSGHQFPNYSSELNVNALLLGDSALYLCASSLGSQAPYEQYFGPGTRLTVT.

J is TRBJ2-7 and V is TRBV6-5; unclear D gene. V lost 5 bases, J lost 0 bases, and 14 bases lay in between. Germline CDR1 MNHEY, CDR2 SVGAGI. This CDR3 has 15 residues. CDR3 coding DNA: TGTGCCAGCAGTACTAAAGAAGGTCCCTCCTACGAGCAGTACTTC. This codes for CASSTKEGPSYEQYF.

The chain has TRBV28 and TRBJ2-7; D not resolved. CDR3 size: 13 residues. Germline lookup yields CDR1 MDHEN and CDR2 SYDVKM. Trimming stripped 7 bases from V and 1 base from J, with 11 bases between. CDR3 DNA sequence: TGTGCCAGCAATCGGCGGAAGTCCTACGAGCAGTACTTC. Protein product: CASNRRKSYEQYF.

The rearrangement joins TRBV7-2 to TRBJ2-4; 9 positions agree with TRBD1. J was trimmed by 1 base and V by 4 bases; bases with no gene match: 5. The CDR3 loop spans 16 amino acids. The V gene's germline CDR1 is SGHTA and CDR2 FQGNSA. CDR3 residues: CASSSWTGAAKNIQYF. The CDR3 DNA sequence: TGTGCCAGCAGCTCTTGGACAGGGGCGGCCAAAAACATTCAGTACTTC.

The CDR3 reads CASIRTSGGRSTDTQYF. CDR3 bases: TGTGCCAGCATCCGGACTAGCGGGGGCCGGAGCACAGATACGCAGTATTTT. V is TRBV2 and J is TRBJ2-3; 13 bases are a match to TRBD2. With 7 bases clipped from V and 0 bases from J, the junction kept 7 bases outside the gene matches. The CDR3 runs to 17 residues. Per the germline V gene, CDR1 is SNHLY and CDR2 is FYNNEI.

The CDR3 is CASSLTGGDEKLFF. The CDR3 DNA is TGTGCCAGCAGCCTAACAGGGGGCGATGAAAAACTGTTTTTT. The rearrangement links TRBV6-5 to TRBJ1-4; TRBD1 matches at 9 bases. The V gene end was trimmed by 6 bases and the J gene end by 6 bases; junction bases not matched to a gene: 5. Germline V gene lookup returns CDR1 MNHEY and CDR2 SVGAGI. CDR3 size: 14 residues.

The chain recombines TRBV27 with TRBJ1-2; 8 positions match TRBD1. V shed 0 bases, J shed 3 bases, and the junction held 12 bases outside the gene matches. The germline gives CDR1 MNHEY, CDR2 SMNVEV (reference sequence). The CDR3 runs 18 residues. The CDR3 nucleotides are TGTGCCAGCAGTTTATCCGCAGGACAGGGCGGCCGCTACTATGGCTACACCTTC. The encoded protein is CASSLSAGQGGRYYGYTF.

The chain links TRBV6-6 to TRBJ2-1, with D perhaps TRBD1 (6 bases). V was clipped by 8 bases and J by 5 bases, with 13 bases between them. Germline V gene sequence: CDR1 MNHNY, CDR2 SVGAGI (reference sequence). The CDR3 totals 13 residues. CDR3 DNA sequence: TGTGCCAGCCGACAGGACAAGAACAATGAGCAGTTCTTC. Translating it yields CASRQDKNNEQFF.

The rearrangement links TRBV19 to TRBJ2-2; D ambiguous. Trimming stripped 4 bases from V and 7 bases from J, with 10 bases between. The CDR3 has 13 residues. Germline values: CDR1 LNHDA, CDR2 SQIVND (reference sequence). The CDR3, as DNA: TGTGCCAGTAGTAAGGAGACGAACGGGGAGCTGTTTTTT. Translating gives CASSKETNGELFF.

This CDR3 reads CASIEEDYEQYF. DNA of the CDR3: TGTGCCAGCATCGAAGAGGACTACGAGCAGTACTTC. This chain uses TRBV6-1 with TRBJ2-7; no reliable D call. Deletions cut 7 bases from V and 3 bases from J, with 10 bases between. The germline gives CDR1 MNHNS, CDR2 SASEGT. The CDR3 covers 12 residues.

The chain couples TRBV19 to TRBJ2-1; D is unresolved. V lost 5 bases and J 3 bases, leaving 11 bases between the germline ends. This CDR3 comprises 14 residues. Per germline, CDR1 LNHDA and CDR2 SQIVND (reference sequence). The CDR3 sequence is CASSGQVFYNEQFF. CDR3 nucleotide sequence: TGTGCCAGTAGTGGCCAGGTTTTCTACAATGAGCAGTTCTTC.

V gene TRBV30 combines with J gene TRBJ2-1; D is perhaps TRBD2 (6 bases). V shed 0 bases and J shed 0 bases, with 12 bases lying between them. This CDR3 is built from 16 residues. Germline CDR1 GTSNPN, CDR2 SVGIG (reference sequence). The CDR3, as DNA: TGTGCCTGGAGTGTACTGGGGGGAGGCTCCTACAATGAGCAGTTCTTC. It yields the protein CAWSVLGGGSYNEQFF.

The chain carries TRBV6-5 and TRBJ1-1; D is uncertain. V was clipped by 2 bases and J by 7 bases, with 11 bases between them. Germline V lookup: CDR1 MNHEY, CDR2 SVGAGI. The CDR3 contains 13 residues. CDR3 residues: CASSYGGLSEAFF. The CDR3 coding sequence is TGTGCCAGCAGTTACGGTGGTCTGAGTGAAGCTTTCTTT.

V usage is TRBV10-2 and J usage is TRBJ1-2; no reliable D call. V lost 3 bases and J lost 4, with 9 bases in between. The CDR3 is made up of 13 amino acids. Germline CDR1 is WSHSY and CDR2 is SAAADI. The CDR3 here is CASSDENSYGYTF. CDR3 DNA sequence: TGCGCCAGCAGTGATGAGAACTCCTATGGCTACACCTTC.

The rearrangement joins TRBV7-9 to TRBJ1-4; D unclear. The CDR3 sequence is 15 residues long. Germline loops: CDR1 SEHNR, CDR2 FQNEAQ (reference sequence). Trimming stripped 5 bases from V and 3 bases from J, with 13 bases between. The CDR3 nucleotides are TGTGCCAGCAGCGTCGGTGGGCCCTCTAATGAAAAACTGTTTTTT. This encodes CASSVGGPSNEKLFF.

V is TRBV6-5 and J is TRBJ2-7, with 10 bases lining up with TRBD1. Trimming took 7 bases from V and 5 from J; bases not matched to a gene: 11. CDR3 length: 15 residues. Germline assignment: CDR1 MNHEY and CDR2 SVGAGI. The CDR3 nucleotides read TGTGCCAGCAAATCGGCGGGGGACAGGGGCCACGAGCAGTACTTC. Its protein is CASKSAGDRGHEQYF.

The CDR3 nucleotides are TGTGCCAGCAGCGTCCGGTCCGGGGACACCACAGATACGCAGTATTTT. This sequence encodes CASSVRSGDTTDTQYF. The J gene is TRBJ2-3, the V gene TRBV9; perhaps TRBD1 as D (6 bases). The germline V and J ends were trimmed by 2 bases and 2 bases, with 15 bases remaining between them. This CDR3 has 16 amino acids. Germline assignment: CDR1 SGDLS and CDR2 YYNGEE.

V is TRBV7-3 and J is TRBJ2-1, with 7 nucleotides matching TRBD1. CDR1 and CDR2 from the germline V gene are SGHTA and FQGTGA. The length of the CDR3 is 13 residues. V gave up 5 bases and J gave up 6 bases; unmatched junction bases: 4. The CDR3 DNA sequence: TGTGCCAGCAGCACGGACAGGAGCAATGAGCAGTTCTTC. Residues: CASSTDRSNEQFF.

This chain links TRBV29-1 with TRBJ1-1; perhaps TRBD1 as D (5 bases). Trimming removed 7 bases at V and 3 bases at J, with 15 bases between. Germline assignment: CDR1 SQVTM and CDR2 ANQGSEA. The CDR3 is 13 residues long. DNA of the CDR3: TGCAGCGCCAAGGGGTTAACGGACACTGAAGCTTTCTTT. Protein product: CSAKGLTDTEAFF.

The chain has TRBV7-6 and TRBJ2-3; 8 bases are shared with TRBD2. The CDR3 sequence is 16 residues long. With 4 bases clipped from V and 4 bases from J, the junction kept 10 bases outside the gene matches. Germline assignment: CDR1 SGHVS and CDR2 FNYEAQ. Here the CDR3 reads CASSSRRSGRPDTQYF. As DNA, the CDR3 is TGTGCCAGCAGCTCTCGGAGGAGCGGGAGACCAGATACGCAGTATTTT.

This chain joins TRBV27 and TRBJ1-1; 7 nucleotides align to TRBD1. This CDR3 region has 13 residues. Trimming removed 2 bases from V and 7 bases from J; junction bases left unmatched: 4. Looked up from germline, CDR1 is MNHEY and CDR2 is SMNVEV (reference sequence). The CDR3 sequence: CASSLRTGLEAFF. The CDR3 DNA sequence: TGTGCCAGCAGTTTAAGGACAGGACTTGAAGCTTTCTTT.

The chain recombines TRBV29-1 with TRBJ1-4, with D maybe TRBD1 (5 bases). Looked up from germline, CDR1 is SQVTM and CDR2 is ANQGSEA. The CDR3 has 11 residues. In nucleotides, the CDR3 is TGCGGGGGAGGTACTAATGAAAAACTGTTTTTT. It encodes CGGGTNEKLFF.